The rows below give T cell receptor beta chains drawn from one sample of a study of patients and donors after allogeneic stem cell transplantation. TCRdb itself ran the RT-PCR reads through MiXCR, one entry per CDR3 protein. The sample includes 24,000 or so distinct CDR3 sequences, around 31% seen only once; the top ten take more than 45%. Sequenced: blood, either unsorted or a sorted T cell fraction (not recorded which). The receptors derive from a human donor who was either an allogeneic HSCT recipient or a stem cell or donor lymphocyte infusion donor (not recorded which). It is not recorded whose cells these are; they may come from a transplant donor. Both conserved end residues are part of each CDR3. A D gene is named only where the DNA matches it firmly. For some rows the clone size is stated as once, few or many, or as a class when expanded; others skip it.

V gene	J gene	D gene	clone size	CDR3 DNA	CDR3 protein
TRBV28	TRBJ1-4	-	-	TGTGCCAGCAGTTCCTCAGGGTATAGTGAAAAACTGTTTTTT	CASSSSGYSEKLFF
TRBV6-6	TRBJ1-1	-	-	TGTGCCAGCAGTCCCACGGGCACTGAAGCTTTCTTT	CASSPTGTEAFF
TRBV24-1	TRBJ1-1	TRBD1	few	TGTGCCACCAGTGATCCAGACAGGGAGGCTGAAGCTTTCTTT	CATSDPDREAEAFF
TRBV7-9	TRBJ2-3	TRBD2	many	TGTGCCAGCAGCTTACAGGGACTAGCAGGGGATACGCAGTATTTT	CASSLQGLAGDTQYF
TRBV12-3/TRBV12-4	TRBJ2-7	TRBD1	few	TGTGCCAGCAGTTTGGGACAGGGAACCTACGAGCAGTACTTC	CASSLGQGTYEQYF
TRBV7-2	TRBJ1-2	-	-	TGTGCCAGCAGCTTAGACAGGGTCTATGGCTACACCTTC	CASSLDRVYGYTF
TRBV6-1	TRBJ2-1	-	many	TGTGCCAGCAACCTTCTAGCAAGCGGACACAATGAGCAGTTCTTC	CASNLLASGHNEQFF
TRBV6-6	TRBJ2-3	-	many	TGTGCCAGCAGTTACTCGGGGACACGGAATACGCAGTATTTT	CASSYSGTRNTQYF
TRBV12-3/TRBV12-4	TRBJ1-1	-	few	TGTGCCAGCAGTTCCGGACAGATGAACACTGAAGCTTTCTTT	CASSSGQMNTEAFF
TRBV20-1	TRBJ1-5	-	few	TGCAGTGCTAGAGAAGGCTATAGCAATCAGCCCCAGCATTTT	CSAREGYSNQPQHF
TRBV21-1	TRBJ2-1	-	few	TGTGCCCTCATCCGGGGGTCCTACAATGAGCAGTTCTTC	CALIRGSYNEQFF
TRBV7-2	TRBJ1-6	-	few	TGTGCCAGCAGCTTAGCGCTTGCAGGGGCAATTTCACCCCTCCACTTT	CASSLALAGAISPLHF
TRBV6-2/TRBV6-3	TRBJ2-7	-	-	TGTGCCAGCAGTTTAACTACCTACGAGCAGTACTTC	CASSLTTYEQYF
TRBV6-2/TRBV6-3	TRBJ2-5	-	-	TGTGCCAGCACCACTCCCAGGGATCAAGAGACCCAGTACTTC	CASTTPRDQETQYF
TRBV10-3	TRBJ1-2	TRBD1	-	TGTGCCATCAGCTTACCCGGGACAGGAAACTATGGCTACACCTTC	CAISLPGTGNYGYTF
TRBV5-1	TRBJ1-1	-	few	TGCGCCAGCAGCTATGACAGTCCCTTAAGAACTGAAGCTTTCTTT	CASSYDSPLRTEAFF
TRBV12-3/TRBV12-4	TRBJ2-1	-	-	TGTGCCAGCAGTGTCCTACTAGGCAATGAGCAGTTCTTC	CASSVLLGNEQFF
TRBV5-1	TRBJ1-6	TRBD1	-	TGCGCCAGCAGCTTGGGCCAGGGGGCACATTCACCCCTCCACTTT	CASSLGQGAHSPLHF
TRBV10-3	TRBJ1-1	-	many	TGTGCCATCCGGGGACTTGTGACTGAAGCTTTCTTT	CAIRGLVTEAFF
TRBV5-1	TRBJ1-1	-	-	TGCGCCAGCAGCCCGACGGGGAACACTGAAGCTTTCTTT	CASSPTGNTEAFF
TRBV4-1	TRBJ2-1	TRBD1	-	TGCGCCAGCAGCCATTCCGGGACAGGGGGCAATGAGCAGTTCTTC	CASSHSGTGGNEQFF
TRBV10-3	TRBJ1-2	-	-	TGTGCCATCAGTGGGATTTCCAGGGGCTACACCTTC	CAISGISRGYTF
TRBV15	TRBJ2-3	TRBD2	-	TGTGCCACCAGCAGCCGACTAGCGGTTAGGGGCCGCACAGATACGCAGTATTTT	CATSSRLAVRGRTDTQYF
TRBV12-3/TRBV12-4	TRBJ2-5	-	few	TGTGCCAGCCTTAAGGGTTGGCAAGAGACCCAGTACTTC	CASLKGWQETQYF
TRBV6-5	TRBJ1-6	-	-	TGTGCAGCGGGCCTATTTAATTCACCCCTCCACTTT	CAAGLFNSPLHF
TRBV7-2	TRBJ2-1	-	many	TGTGCCAGCAGTCTTAGGGTCTCCTACAATGAGCAGTTCTTC	CASSLRVSYNEQFF
TRBV28	TRBJ1-4	TRBD1	-	TGTGCCAGCAGTTTGGGGACAGGTATTGCAACTAATGAAAAACTGTTTTTT	CASSLGTGIATNEKLFF
TRBV4-3	TRBJ2-1	-	-	TGCGCCAGCAGCCAAGAGAGAAGGCCCTGGGGCAATGAGCAGTTCTTC	CASSQERRPWGNEQFF
TRBV6-5	TRBJ2-3	-	few	TGTGCCAGCAGTTCCGAGGCAGATACGCAGTATTTT	CASSSEADTQYF
TRBV20-1	TRBJ1-1	-	few	TGCAGTGCGAGGAGGCAGGGCACTGAAGCTTTCTTT	CSARRQGTEAFF
TRBV4-2	TRBJ1-6	TRBD1	few	TGTGCCACCTCCTCGGACAGGGGGGATTCACCCCTCCACTTT	CATSSDRGDSPLHF
TRBV20-1	TRBJ1-1	-	-	TGCAGTGCAACGTCAGGGTGGACTGAAGCTTTCTTT	CSATSGWTEAFF
TRBV7-2	TRBJ1-1	-	few	TGTGCCAGCAGCTTAGGATGGGCGACATCTGAAGCTTTCTTT	CASSLGWATSEAFF
TRBV6-5	TRBJ2-3	-	-	TGTGCCAGCAGCCCGTTACTAGGGCCCTTGGATACGCAGTATTTT	CASSPLLGPLDTQYF